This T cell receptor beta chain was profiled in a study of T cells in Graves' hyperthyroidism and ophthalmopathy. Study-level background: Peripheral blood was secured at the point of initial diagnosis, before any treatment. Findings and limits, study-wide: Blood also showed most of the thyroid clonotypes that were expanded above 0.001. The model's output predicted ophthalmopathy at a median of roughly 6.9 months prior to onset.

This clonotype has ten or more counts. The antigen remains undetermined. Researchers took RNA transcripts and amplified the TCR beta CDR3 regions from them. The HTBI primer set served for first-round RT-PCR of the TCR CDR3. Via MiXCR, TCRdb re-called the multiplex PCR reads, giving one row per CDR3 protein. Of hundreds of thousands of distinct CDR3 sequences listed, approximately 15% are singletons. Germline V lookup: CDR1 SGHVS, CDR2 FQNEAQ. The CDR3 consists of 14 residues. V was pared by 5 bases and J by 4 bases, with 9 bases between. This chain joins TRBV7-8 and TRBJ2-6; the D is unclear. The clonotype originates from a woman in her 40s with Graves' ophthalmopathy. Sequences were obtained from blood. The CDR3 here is CASSPLPGANVLTF. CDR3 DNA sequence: TGTGCCAGCAGCCCCTTACCCGGGGCCAACGTCCTGACTTTC.